Below, 21 T cell receptor beta chains from the same sample are listed, as sequenced in a study of shared clonotypes between healthy human individuals. Only in-frame clones appear in the TCRdb table, and some are missing; sequencing was by immunoSEQ multiplex PCR. The sample lists 2 million to 2.5 million clones, approximately 94% occurring once. The sequenced sample consisted of naive CD4+ T cells sorted from blood. Subset reported: CD45RA+ positively selected. These receptors were taken from a man aged 18 to 35 in good health.

This sequence joins TRBV6-6 and TRBJ1-6; possibly TRBD1 for D (5 bases). The CDR3 runs to 13 residues. Trimming took off 6 bases at V and 8 bases at J, with 11 bases between the two ends. Germline V lookup: CDR1 MNHNY, CDR2 SVGAGI (reference sequence). CDR3 sequence: CASRRDADSPLHF. The CDR3 bases are TGTGCCAGCAGACGGGACGCCGATTCACCCCTCCACTTT.

A few counts support this clone. Different DNA sequences within this sample yield the same CDR3. CDR3 bases: TGTGCCTGGAGCGGGACAGATAGCAATCAGCCCCAGCATTTT. It specifies CAWSGTDSNQPQHF. The chain carries TRBV30 and TRBJ1-5; 7 bases agree with TRBD1. Germline V gives CDR1 GTSNPN, CDR2 SVGIG (reference sequence). The V gene end was trimmed by 3 bases and the J gene end by 0 bases; junction bases not matched to a gene: 2. The CDR3 contains 14 residues.

The count of this clone is one. This chain links TRBV28 with TRBJ1-2, with 10 nucleotides matching TRBD1. The V gene end was trimmed by 5 bases and the J gene end by 0 bases; junction bases not matched to a gene: 6. CDR3 length: 16 residues. Germline V gene data show CDR1 as MDHEN and CDR2 as SYDVKM. CDR3 sequence: CASSPPGQGTNYGYTF. Written as DNA, the CDR3 is TGTGCCAGCAGTCCCCCGGGACAGGGGACTAACTATGGCTACACCTTC.

The CDR3 DNA is TGTGCCAGCAGTCACTCTAGCGGAGGAGGGTACAATGAGCAGTTCTTC. Amino acid sequence: CASSHSSGGGYNEQFF. The chain links TRBV28 to TRBJ2-1, with 7 bases matching TRBD2. J lost 4 bases, V lost 5 bases, and 11 bases had no gene match. Per the germline V gene, CDR1 is MDHEN and CDR2 is SYDVKM. This CDR3 is 16 amino acids long.

With respect to this clone: Mismatch with germline at one junction end may stem from a read error. V usage is TRBV7-3 and J usage is TRBJ2-5, with D perhaps TRBD1 (6 bases). The CDR3 extends over 14 amino acids. In germline, CDR1 is SGHTA, CDR2 FQGTGA. In nucleotides, the CDR3 is TGTGCCAGCAGTTTAACAGGGAAGCAAGAGACCCAGTACTTC. Translated, it gives CASSLTGKQETQYF. The full variable domain, its missing parts supplied by reference TRBV7-3 and TRBJ2-5, is GAGVSQTPSNKVTEKGKYVELRCDPISGHTALYWYRQSLGQGPEFLIYFQGTGAADDSGLPNDRFFAVRPEGSVSTLKIQRTERGDSAVYLCASSLTGKQETQYFGPGTRLLVL.

This chain links TRBV7-8 with TRBJ2-7; 13 nucleotides line up with TRBD2. V dropped 8 bases and J dropped 4; count of bases not matched to a gene: 5. Per the germline V gene, CDR1 is SGHVS and CDR2 is FQNEAQ. The CDR3 runs 14 residues. CDR3 nucleotides: TGTGCCAGCCACCGGACTAGCGGGAGTTACGAGCAGTACTTC. This encodes CASHRTSGSYEQYF.

The CDR3 bases are TGCGCCAGCAGCTTGGATAGAGGCGTGAAGGGCAACACTGAAGCTTTCTTT. It encodes CASSLDRGVKGNTEAFF. This rearrangement joins TRBV5-1 to TRBJ1-1; D remains unclear. Germline CDR1 is SGHRS and CDR2 is YFSETQ. The length of the CDR3 is 17 residues. Trimming took off 0 bases at V and 2 bases at J, with 17 bases between the two ends.

The V gene is TRBV6-1, the J gene TRBJ1-6; a possible D gene is TRBD1 (6 bases). This CDR3 spans 15 amino acids. The V gene's germline CDR1 is MNHNS and CDR2 SASEGT. Trimming left V 1 base short and J 7 bases short, with 11 bases between. The CDR3 nucleotides read TGTGCCAGCAGTGAAGAGGACAGAATCAATTCACCCCTCCACTTT. Amino acid sequence: CASSEEDRINSPLHF.

Remarks on this clone: Different DNA sequences within this sample yield the same CDR3. The chain couples TRBV20-1 to TRBJ2-7, with D tentatively TRBD1 (5 bases). The ends were cut back, 5 bases at V and 4 bases at J, with 9 bases in the middle. Germline V lookup: CDR1 DFQATT, CDR2 SNEGSKA (reference sequence). CDR3 length: 11 amino acids. CDR3 sequence reads: CSAQQGYEQYF. The CDR3 DNA is TGCAGTGCTCAGCAGGGTTACGAGCAGTACTTC.

Concerning this clone: Other DNA sequences in the sample encode the same CDR3. V usage is TRBV6-5 and J usage is TRBJ1-5, with D hard to call. Trimming stripped 0 bases from V and 3 bases from J, with 9 bases between. The CDR3 is 15 residues long. Germline CDR1 reads MNHEY; CDR2 reads SVGAGI. CDR3 loop: CASSYSAGLNQPQHF. In DNA, the CDR3 is TGTGCCAGCAGTTACTCGGCTGGGCTCAATCAGCCCCAGCATTTT.

The chain uses TRBV19 and TRBJ2-3; 9 bases match TRBD2. CDR3 size: 14 residues. The germline gives CDR1 LNHDA, CDR2 SQIVND (reference sequence). The V and J ends lost 5 bases and 6 bases, in that order; junction bases with no gene match: 6. The chain's CDR3 is CASSVSGTSDTQYF. The CDR3 nucleotides are TGTGCCAGTAGTGTCTCCGGGACTAGCGATACGCAGTATTTT.

The chain has TRBV6-1 and TRBJ2-7, with D perhaps being TRBD1 or TRBD2 (5 bases each). Germline CDR1 is MNHNS and CDR2 is SASEGT. This CDR3 region has 14 residues. V was trimmed by 5 bases and J by 0 bases, leaving 11 bases between them. CDR3 protein: CASSTGRTSYEQYF. Written as DNA, the CDR3 is TGTGCCAGCAGTACGGGACGAACCTCCTACGAGCAGTACTTC.

The chain joins TRBV5-1 to TRBJ1-4; tentative D call: TRBD1 (5 bases). Trimming took 3 bases from V and 0 from J, leaving 12 bases between them. The CDR3 covers 16 residues. Germline loops: CDR1 SGHRS, CDR2 YFSETQ. The CDR3 protein is CASSSQETATNEKLFF. CDR3 coding DNA: TGCGCCAGCAGCTCACAGGAGACCGCAACTAATGAAAAACTGTTTTTT.

This rearrangement joins TRBV28 to TRBJ2-3, with 8 bases that match TRBD2. The ends lost 5 bases at V and 5 bases at J; junction bases unmatched: 6. Germline V CDR1 and CDR2: MDHEN, SYDVKM. The CDR3 is made up of 14 amino acids. Here the CDR3 reads CASSDTSGIDTQYF. CDR3 DNA sequence: TGTGCCAGCAGTGATACTAGCGGAATAGATACGCAGTATTTT.

In this sample, this clone turned up once. This sequence joins TRBV5-1 and TRBJ2-7, with a possible D match to TRBD1 (6 bases). Germline V CDR1 and CDR2: SGHRS, YFSETQ. The length of the CDR3 is 13 residues. Deletions cut 4 bases from V and 3 bases from J, with 11 bases between. CDR3 bases: TGCGCCAGCAGCCCGACAGGTAACTACGAGCAGTACTTC. Translating gives CASSPTGNYEQYF.

The J gene is TRBJ1-5, the V gene TRBV27; 8 bases are a match to TRBD1. Trimming at V came to 6 bases and at J to 4 bases, leaving 11 bases not matched to a gene. CDR1 MNHEY and CDR2 SMNVEV come from the germline V gene (reference sequence). CDR3 size: 16 residues. The CDR3 sequence: CASSTMGQVGNQPQHF. The CDR3 coding sequence is TGTGCCAGCAGCACGATGGGACAGGTAGGAAATCAGCCCCAGCATTTT.

The CDR3 reads CASSPKGNTIYF. The CDR3 bases are TGTGCCAGCTCACCAAAGGGAAACACCATATATTTT. V and J are TRBV18 and TRBJ1-3; unclear D gene. The V gene lost 2 bases and the J gene lost 4 bases, with 3 bases spanning the gap. The germline CDR1 and CDR2 sequences are KGHSH and LQKENI. This CDR3 is 12 amino acids long.

CDR3 sequence (DNA): TGCGCCAGCAGTGGTGGGGATATAGGTCAGCCCCAGCATTTT. Its translation is CASSGGDIGQPQHF. The J gene is TRBJ1-5, the V gene TRBV10-2; no clear D. Germline CDR1 WSHSY, CDR2 SAAADI. The length of the CDR3 is 14 residues. The V end was cut by 4 bases, the J end by 6 bases, with 13 bases between.

The count of this clone is one. The rearrangement links TRBV6-1 to TRBJ2-3; D is ambiguous. This CDR3 contains 14 residues. CDR1 is MNHNS and CDR2 is SASEGT in the germline V gene. The germline V and J ends were trimmed by 2 bases and 0 bases, with 6 bases remaining between them. CDR3 nucleotides: TGTGCCAGCAGTGAAAGACCTAGCACAGATACGCAGTATTTT. Translation: CASSERPSTDTQYF.

A note on this clone: The identical CDR3 is also encoded by other nucleotide sequences in the sample. V usage is TRBV27 and J usage is TRBJ1-5; 10 nucleotides match TRBD1. The V segment lost 4 bases and the J segment 7 bases; nucleotides outside the gene matches: 7. The CDR3 is made up of 15 amino acids. Germline CDR1 is MNHEY and CDR2 is SMNVEV (reference sequence). The CDR3 sequence: CASSSTTGGGQPQHF. The CDR3 coding sequence is TGTGCCAGCAGTTCGACGACAGGGGGCGGCCAGCCCCAGCATTTT.

V and J are TRBV14 and TRBJ2-1; D may be TRBD1 (6 bases). Germline V gene sequence: CDR1 SGHDN, CDR2 FVKESK. Trimming took 3 bases from V and 1 from J, leaving 7 bases between them. This CDR3 has 14 residues. CDR3 bases: TGTGCCAGCAGCCACCAGGGGTCCTACAATGAGCAGTTCTTC. This sequence encodes CASSHQGSYNEQFF.